Below, one TCR beta chain is given with its context. The data were taken from a study of cytomegalovirus exposure and HLA in healthy donors. The PCR ran on 60 Vbeta and 13 Jbeta primers. Assay used: immunoSEQ multiplex PCR; TCRdb lists only in-frame clones, some missing. The sample includes under 200,000 clones, under 85% seen only once; the top ten take around 1.5%. The length of the CDR3 is 12 residues. Germline V gene lookup returns CDR1 LGHNT and CDR2 FRNRAP. Trimming took off 6 bases at V and 8 bases at J, with 10 bases between the two ends. Sequenced input: PBMCs. The chain uses TRBV12-5 and TRBJ2-2; D may be TRBD2 (6 bases). The sequence was collected from a woman under 40 in good health and CMV-seronegative. CDR3 sequence: CASGGGRGELFF. CDR3 sequence (DNA): TGTGCTAGTGGCGGGGGACGTGGGGAGCTGTTTTTT.